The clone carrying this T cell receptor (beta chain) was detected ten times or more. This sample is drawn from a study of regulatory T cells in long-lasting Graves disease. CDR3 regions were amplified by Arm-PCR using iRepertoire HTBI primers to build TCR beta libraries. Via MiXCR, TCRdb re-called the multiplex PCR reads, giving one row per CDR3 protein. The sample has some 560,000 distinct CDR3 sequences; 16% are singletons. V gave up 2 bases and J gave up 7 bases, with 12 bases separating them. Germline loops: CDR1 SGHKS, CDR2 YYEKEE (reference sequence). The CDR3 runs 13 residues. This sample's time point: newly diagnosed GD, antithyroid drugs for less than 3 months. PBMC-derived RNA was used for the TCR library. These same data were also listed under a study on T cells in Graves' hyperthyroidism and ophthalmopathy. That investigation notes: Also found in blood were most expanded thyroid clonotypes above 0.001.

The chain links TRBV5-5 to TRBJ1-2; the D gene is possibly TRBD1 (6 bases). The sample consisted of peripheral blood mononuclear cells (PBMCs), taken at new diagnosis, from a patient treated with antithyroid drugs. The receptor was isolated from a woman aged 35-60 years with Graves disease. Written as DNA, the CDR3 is TGTGCCAGCAGCTTTGGGGGGGCCAGTGGCTACACCTTC. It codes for CASSFGGASGYTF.